The clone carrying this TCR beta chain was observed a handful of times. This sample was taken from a study of blood T cell repertoires in COVID-19. The wider study: Sample material is recorded as cDNA or gDNA derived from T cells, B-cell-depleted T cells, or PBMCs.

The authors' processing: Reference gene primer amplification gave nucleated cell count estimates. Generated by immunoSEQ multiplex PCR, the TCRdb table keeps only in-frame clones and is missing some. V, J and clone size were drawn from that table, and D and trimming were deduced from the DNA. The data contain approximately 120,000 clones, more than 80% of them seen just once; the ten biggest clones take up 10%. CDR3 size: 14 residues. Germline lookup yields CDR1 MNHEY and CDR2 SVGAGI. The V end lost 2 bases, the J end lost 1 base, and 9 bases lay between the germline ends. The chain uses TRBV6-5 and TRBJ2-7, with a weak D call TRBD1 (6 bases). The clonotype originates from a human donor in a cohort sampled during active COVID-19. Sequenced: peripheral blood. The CDR3: CASSYARGSYEQYF. The CDR3 coding sequence is TGTGCCAGCAGTTACGCCAGGGGTTCCTACGAGCAGTACTTC.